Reported below is one T cell receptor (beta chain). Its target is not known. One end of the junction varies from germline; a read error may be responsible. Reverse transcription of all isolated RNA meant that expressed TCRB transcripts were sequenced. Method: immunoSEQ multiplex PCR; TCRdb's copy keeps in-frame clones and lacks some. The data contain under 200,000 clones, around 8.4% of them singletons. The data were obtained in a study of beta chain features in type 1 diabetes. Study results and limitations: Type 1 diabetes patients had moderately but significantly shorter TCRB CDR3s in all four CD4+ subsets. Patients' naive, central memory and regulatory TCRB repertoires appeared more alike than those of healthy donors.

The clonotype comes from a woman between 18 and 29 years old with type 1 diabetes. Sequencing was done on a sample of central memory CD4+ T cells from blood.

DNA for the CDR3: TGTGCCAGCAGCCTAACGACAGCCTACGAGCAGTACTTC. Translating it yields CASSLTTAYEQYF. This chain connects TRBV7-3 to TRBJ2-7; tentative D call: TRBD1 (5 bases). The CDR3 length is 13 residues. Germline V CDR1 and CDR2: SGHTA, FQGTGA.